A selection of T cell receptor beta chains follows, all from one sample in a study of identical twins. TCRdb processed the 5' RACE reads anew with MiXCR; each CDR3 protein has one entry. The data show roughly 280,000 distinct CDR3 sequences, over 8.5% seen once. These sequences were also reported in another study, on yellow fever vaccine responses in identical twins.

The source material was CD8+ T cells sorted from blood. The origin of the receptors is a woman under 30 in good health. Each CDR3 is given with its conserved first and last residue. D genes are given only for firm matches. Clone size, where shown, is once, few, many, or a class for clones that have expanded.

v_gene	abundance	j_gene	d_gene	CDR3aa	CDR3nt
TRBV20-1	few	TRBJ1-2	TRBD1	CCAREVDRDTPPTEGYTF	TGCTGTGCTAGAGAGGTGGACAGGGATACACCCCCCACGGAGGGCTACACCTTC
TRBV29-1	few	TRBJ2-5	-	CSVEDRVQETQYF	TGCAGCGTTGAAGACAGGGTCCAAGAGACCCAGTACTTC
TRBV7-9	-	TRBJ2-2	TRBD1	CASGGTGISGELFF	TGTGCCAGCGGCGGGACAGGGATCTCCGGGGAGCTGTTTTTT
TRBV4-2	-	TRBJ2-1	TRBD2	CASSQGGVQNEQFF	TGTGCCAGCAGCCAGGGGGGGGTACAGAATGAGCAGTTCTTC
TRBV7-6	few	TRBJ2-1	TRBD2	CASSLAGSGANEQFF	TGTGCCAGCAGCTTAGCTGGGAGCGGGGCCAATGAGCAGTTCTTC
TRBV12-3/TRBV12-4	many	TRBJ2-5	TRBD2	CASSEGTSGVGWAQYF	TGTGCCAGCAGTGAAGGGACTAGCGGGGTCGGGTGGGCCCAGTACTTC
TRBV12-3/TRBV12-4	many	TRBJ2-7	TRBD2	CASSRSTSDEQYF	TGTGCCAGCAGCCGATCGACTAGCGACGAGCAGTACTTC
TRBV12-3/TRBV12-4	many	TRBJ2-5	-	CASRAAGAETQYF	TGTGCCAGCAGGGCAGCAGGGGCAGAGACCCAGTACTTC
TRBV7-9	once	TRBJ2-1	-	CASSQSSEQFF	TGTGCCAGCAGCCAGTCGTCTGAGCAGTTCTTC
TRBV27	few	TRBJ1-2	TRBD1	CASSSPGQMSYGYTF	TGTGCCAGCAGTTCTCCGGGACAGATGAGTTATGGCTACACCTTC
TRBV14	few	TRBJ1-6	-	CASSLSHPWNSPLHF	TGTGCCAGCAGCCTTTCCCACCCTTGGAATTCACCCCTCCACTTT
TRBV9	-	TRBJ2-5	TRBD1	CASSEDRLRSETQYF	TGTGCCAGCAGCGAGGACAGGCTTAGATCCGAGACCCAGTACTTC
TRBV7-8	-	TRBJ1-4	-	CASSPWEGDEKLFF	TGTGCCAGCAGCCCCTGGGAGGGAGATGAAAAACTGTTTTTT
TRBV6-5	-	TRBJ2-7	-	CASSHRDIYEQYF	TGTGCCAGCAGTCACCGAGACATCTACGAGCAGTACTTC
TRBV6-2/TRBV6-3	many	TRBJ1-5	-	CASSSQGNNQPQHF	TGTGCCAGCAGTTCACAGGGAAACAATCAGCCCCAGCATTTT
TRBV28	-	TRBJ2-7	-	CASSSNSGTAYEQYF	TGTGCCAGCAGTTCCAACTCCGGGACGGCCTACGAGCAGTACTTC
TRBV29-1	many	TRBJ1-1	-	CSGTGLGTEAFF	TGCAGCGGCACAGGGTTAGGCACTGAAGCTTTCTTT
TRBV29-1	-	TRBJ2-1	TRBD2	CSVPRDYSSYNEQFF	TGCAGCGTTCCTCGGGACTACAGCTCCTACAATGAGCAGTTCTTC
TRBV10-3	-	TRBJ2-3	-	CAISEGVGVLDTQYF	TGTGCCATCAGTGAGGGTGTGGGAGTATTAGATACGCAGTATTTT
TRBV12-3/TRBV12-4	-	TRBJ2-2	TRBD1	CASSLFGTVKTGELFF	TGTGCCAGCAGTTTATTTGGGACAGTTAAAACCGGGGAGCTGTTTTTT
TRBV7-8	-	TRBJ1-1	TRBD1	CASSPGTAYLNTEAFF	TGTGCCAGCAGCCCCGGGACAGCCTACCTGAACACTGAAGCTTTCTTT
TRBV6-5	many	TRBJ2-1	TRBD1	CASSLQGAGKDEQFF	TGTGCCAGCAGCTTACAGGGGGCAGGTAAAGATGAGCAGTTCTTC
TRBV27	few	TRBJ2-6	-	CATFSGANVLTF	TGTGCCACCTTCTCTGGGGCCAACGTCCTGACTTTC
TRBV4-1	few	TRBJ2-7	-	CASSQVHVGSYEQYF	TGCGCCAGCAGCCAAGTTCATGTAGGCAGCTACGAGCAGTACTTC
TRBV4-2	-	TRBJ2-3	-	CASSARLYTDTQYF	TGTGCCAGCAGCGCCCGCCTGTACACAGATACGCAGTATTTT
TRBV10-3	-	TRBJ2-7	-	CAISEPGSYEQYF	TGTGCCATCAGTGAACCAGGCTCCTACGAGCAGTACTTC
TRBV19	-	TRBJ2-5	-	CASSMEHRQETQYF	TGTGCCAGTAGTATGGAGCACCGTCAAGAGACCCAGTACTTC
TRBV29-1	many	TRBJ2-7	TRBD1	CSVEVGTGAYEQYF	TGCAGCGTTGAAGTGGGGACAGGGGCGTACGAGCAGTACTTC
TRBV4-3	many	TRBJ2-5	-	CASSQDRAFKETQYF	TGCGCCAGCAGCCAAGATCGGGCTTTTAAAGAGACCCAGTACTTC
TRBV5-1	few	TRBJ2-1	TRBD2	CASSLAGLAGADNEQFF	TGCGCCAGCAGCTTGGCCGGACTAGCGGGAGCTGACAATGAGCAGTTCTTC
TRBV29-1	many	TRBJ2-7	-	CSVVVTSYEQYF	TGCAGCGTTGTCGTGACTAGCTACGAGCAGTACTTC
TRBV10-1	-	TRBJ2-3	-	CASSESQDTQYF	TGCGCCAGCAGTGAGTCGCAAGATACGCAGTATTTT
TRBV12-3/TRBV12-4	few	TRBJ2-1	TRBD2	CASSLKGGASGSNEQFF	TGTGCCAGCAGTTTAAAGGGCGGGGCTAGCGGGAGTAATGAGCAGTTCTTC
TRBV4-3	-	TRBJ2-7	-	CASSQGETGTYEQYF	TGCGCCAGCAGCCAAGGAGAGACAGGAACCTACGAGCAGTACTTC
TRBV10-3	few	TRBJ2-7	-	CAAEGTSYEQYF	TGTGCCGCAGAGGGGACCTCCTACGAGCAGTACTTC
TRBV28	many	TRBJ2-1	-	CASSLVASLGDEQFF	TGTGCCAGCAGTTTAGTCGCTAGTCTTGGCGATGAGCAGTTCTTC
TRBV5-1	many	TRBJ1-1	-	CASSLGFEAFF	TGCGCCAGCAGCCTTGGATTTGAAGCTTTCTTT
TRBV11-2	many	TRBJ2-5	TRBD1	CASSEPRTGVETQYF	TGTGCCAGCAGCGAGCCCCGGACAGGGGTAGAGACCCAGTACTTC
TRBV7-9	-	TRBJ2-3	-	CAITIESEDTQYF	TGTGCCATCACGATCGAATCCGAGGATACGCAGTATTTT
TRBV20-1	-	TRBJ2-7	-	CSARDIRGHYEQYF	TGCAGTGCTAGAGATATTCGGGGGCACTACGAGCAGTACTTC
TRBV27	many	TRBJ2-3	-	CASSLWRADTQYF	TGTGCCAGCAGTTTATGGAGGGCAGATACGCAGTATTTT